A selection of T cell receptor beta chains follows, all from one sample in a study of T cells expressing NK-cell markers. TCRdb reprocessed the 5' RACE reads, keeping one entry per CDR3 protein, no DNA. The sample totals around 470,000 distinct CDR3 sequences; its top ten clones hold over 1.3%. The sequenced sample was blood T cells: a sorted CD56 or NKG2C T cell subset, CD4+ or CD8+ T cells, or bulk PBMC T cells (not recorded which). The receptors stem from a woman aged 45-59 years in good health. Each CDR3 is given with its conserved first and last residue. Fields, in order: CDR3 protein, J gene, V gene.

CASSLESVWETQYF TRBJ2-5 TRBV5-1
CASTFGLKETQYF TRBJ2-5 TRBV28
CASSLSSSRYEQFF TRBJ2-1 TRBV5-1
CASSWFIGELFF TRBJ2-2 TRBV11-2
CSARVTSSYNEQFF TRBJ2-1 TRBV20-1
CASSERAGGPSQETQYF TRBJ2-5 TRBV6-1
CASSPSGSNQPQHF TRBJ1-5 TRBV18
CASSLVGSSQETQYF TRBJ2-5 TRBV5-1
CASSLGQVNSPLHF TRBJ1-6 TRBV7-2
CATTTGVEQPQHF TRBJ1-5 TRBV12-3/TRBV12-4
CSARGLNRPDTDTQYF TRBJ2-3 TRBV20-1
CASSFRDPEQYF TRBJ2-7 TRBV7-9
CASSLAEGAFF TRBJ1-1 TRBV7-2
CASSLGPDYHPFF TRBJ2-1 TRBV11-3
CASRPGTASTDTQYF TRBJ2-3 TRBV2
CSVSVGTTNEKLFF TRBJ1-4 TRBV29-1
CSAERPGQGAYGYTF TRBJ1-2 TRBV20-1
CASSSTGQPGNTIYF TRBJ1-3 TRBV5-1
CSGTGNHYGYTF TRBJ1-2 TRBV20-1
CASSYTREGTQYF TRBJ2-3 TRBV6-6
CATSRDKAEETQYF TRBJ2-5 TRBV15
CASRPPWQQGSGKNIQYF TRBJ2-4 TRBV21-1
CATSRDGAYNEQFF TRBJ2-1 TRBV15
CASSLRGALGGELFF TRBJ2-2 TRBV11-2
CASRTPTWTGDTGELFF TRBJ2-2 TRBV6-5
CASSHPVDNEQFF TRBJ2-1 TRBV4-1
CASSLGRWGNNEQFF TRBJ2-1 TRBV7-8
CASEGGGVNQPQHF TRBJ1-5 TRBV6-1
CASSLDTHPTDTQYF TRBJ2-3 TRBV4-1
CSVEEGPNGYTF TRBJ1-2 TRBV29-1
CASSQGSTAGVAKNIQYF TRBJ2-4 TRBV4-1
CASSSSGTGNNEQFF TRBJ2-1 TRBV7-8
CSGRTGVNEQFF TRBJ2-1 TRBV29-1
CSARDPPIGEKLFF TRBJ1-4 TRBV20-1
CASSHGTGWDEQYF TRBJ2-7 TRBV3-1
CASRRGPGDGYTF TRBJ1-2 TRBV6-5
CASSYGGLATRFVFF TRBJ2-2 TRBV5-1
CASSQVRGNYGYTF TRBJ1-2 TRBV14
CASSELQGAETQYF TRBJ2-5 TRBV6-4
CASMGGSSYNEQFF TRBJ2-1 TRBV2
CASRSTRDAYGYTF TRBJ1-2 TRBV5-1
CATWVASGRPTGELFF TRBJ2-2 TRBV6-5
CASSTADPGGHNSPLHF TRBJ1-6 TRBV6-2/TRBV6-3
CAISKDVEKLFF TRBJ1-4 TRBV10-3
CSARETGGGVYEQFF TRBJ2-1 TRBV20-1
CASVNRVHTEAFF TRBJ1-1 TRBV12-3/TRBV12-4
CATSTRLAGPPYNEQFF TRBJ2-1 TRBV15
CATSGGDLRNTEAFF TRBJ1-1 TRBV24-1
CASRSGPGSSYNEQFF TRBJ2-1 TRBV6-5
CASSAGTSGSAYNEQFF TRBJ2-1 TRBV5-6
CASSQVPFTDTQYF TRBJ2-3 TRBV7-8
CASRSTYSGSEAFF TRBJ1-1 TRBV5-6
CASSEDAVPDTQYF TRBJ2-3 TRBV6-1
CSASPPLAGGRDEQFF TRBJ2-1 TRBV20-1
CASSSWGGANTEAFF TRBJ1-1 TRBV6-5
CASSHQGSNLISPQHF TRBJ1-5 TRBV4-1
CASGVPSQETQYF TRBJ2-5 TRBV11-3
CASSLTGTPTSTDTQYF TRBJ2-3 TRBV5-1
CASSLSTGFGEQYF TRBJ2-7 TRBV27
CSALTSGIGVEQFF TRBJ2-1 TRBV20-1